This is a list of T cell receptor beta chains from one sample in a study of patients and donors after allogeneic stem cell transplantation. One entry per CDR3 protein, called by TCRdb with MiXCR from the RT-PCR reads. This table holds some 880,000 distinct CDR3 sequences, 15% to 20% found once. The sequenced material came from blood, either unsorted or a sorted T cell fraction (not recorded which). The receptors here all came from a human donor who was either an allogeneic HSCT recipient or a stem cell or donor lymphocyte infusion donor (not recorded which). It is not recorded whose cells these are; they may come from a transplant donor. Both conserved end residues are part of each CDR3. The D gene is left open where the match is weak. Only part of the rows carry a size: once, few, many, or a class if the clone is expanded.

J	V	size	D	CDR3	DNA
TRBJ1-5	TRBV28	few	-	CASKYGGNQPQHF	TGTGCCAGCAAGTACGGGGGCAATCAGCCCCAGCATTTT
TRBJ2-5	TRBV27	-	TRBD2	CASSLGASGMAETQYF	TGTGCCAGCAGTTTAGGGGCTAGCGGGATGGCGGAGACCCAGTACTTC
TRBJ1-5	TRBV21-1	-	-	CASSPTVRSNQPQHF	TGTGCCAGCAGCCCGACAGTTCGAAGCAATCAGCCCCAGCATTTT
TRBJ2-7	TRBV12-5	-	-	CASALYDGSNYEQYF	TGTGCTAGTGCCCTATATGACGGCAGCAACTACGAGCAGTACTTC
TRBJ1-2	TRBV11-1	-	TRBD1	CASSLDGTQGGNRYGYTF	TGTGCCAGCAGCTTAGATGGAACACAGGGGGGCAACCGCTATGGCTACACCTTC
TRBJ2-5	TRBV6-5	few	-	CASSYPGPPKAQYF	TGTGCCAGCAGTTACCCGGGACCTCCCAAGGCCCAGTACTTC
TRBJ2-2	TRBV5-1	-	-	CASGQGSGELFF	TGCGCCAGCGGCCAGGGGAGCGGGGAGCTGTTTTTT
TRBJ1-2	TRBV7-2	-	-	CASSLAREAGYTF	TGTGCCAGCAGCTTAGCCAGGGAGGCTGGCTACACCTTC
TRBJ2-2	TRBV12-3/TRBV12-4	-	-	CASSLTVGGTNTGELFF	TGTGCCAGCAGTTTAACTGTTGGCGGTACGAACACCGGGGAGCTGTTTTTT
TRBJ2-2	TRBV6-5	-	-	CASKTLGELFF	TGTGCCAGCAAAACTCTCGGGGAGCTGTTTTTT
TRBJ1-2	TRBV6-1	few	-	CASTLWTRATNYGYTF	TGTGCCAGCACCTTGTGGACAAGGGCGACTAACTATGGCTACACCTTC
TRBJ2-2	TRBV18	-	-	CASSRGTGTGELFF	TGTGCCAGCTCACGGGGGACGGGAACCGGGGAGCTGTTTTTT
TRBJ2-7	TRBV7-9	-	-	CASSLALAIPTGEQYF	TGTGCCAGCAGCTTAGCGCTCGCGATTCCCACCGGCGAGCAGTACTTC
TRBJ2-4	TRBV30	-	TRBD1	CACKGASKNIQYF	TGTGCCTGCAAGGGGGCTTCCAAAAACATTCAGTACTTC
TRBJ1-3	TRBV5-1	-	TRBD1	CASSLAGQDAKNTIYF	TGCGCCAGCAGCTTGGCGGGACAGGACGCAAAGAACACCATATATTTT
TRBJ2-6	TRBV24-1	-	-	CAVQSVNGANVLTF	TGTGCCGTCCAAAGTGTTAATGGGGCCAACGTCCTGACTTTC
TRBJ1-3	TRBV4-3	-	-	CASSQGPQSGSGNTIYF	TGCGCCAGCAGCCAAGGGCCACAGTCGGGCTCTGGAAACACCATATATTTT
TRBJ1-2	TRBV20-1	few	-	CSARSNGYTF	TGCAGTGCTAGATCCAATGGCTACACCTTC
TRBJ2-1	TRBV6-2/TRBV6-3	-	-	CASSYPSHEQFF	TGTGCCAGCAGTTACCCATCTCATGAGCAGTTCTTC
TRBJ2-1	TRBV27	-	TRBD2	CASSLGTTVWDEQFF	TGTGCCAGCAGTCTTGGGACTACCGTTTGGGATGAGCAGTTCTTC
TRBJ1-2	TRBV7-8	few	TRBD1	CASSLEWRQGRNYGYTF	TGTGCCAGCAGCTTAGAGTGGCGACAGGGAAGGAACTATGGCTACACCTTC
TRBJ2-5	TRBV12-5	-	-	CASGHGTTQYF	TGTGCTAGTGGTCACGGGACAACCCAGTACTTC
TRBJ1-2	TRBV12-3/TRBV12-4	few	-	CASSAQGVGYTF	TGTGCCAGCAGTGCGCAGGGTGTTGGCTACACCTTC
TRBJ2-7	TRBV12-3/TRBV12-4	few	-	CASSLNTGAYEQYF	TGTGCCAGCAGTTTAAACACAGGTGCCTACGAGCAGTACTTC
TRBJ1-1	TRBV3-1	few	-	CASSPRGPKDTEAFF	TGTGCCAGCAGCCCCCGGGGGCCAAAGGACACTGAAGCTTTCTTT
TRBJ2-7	TRBV19	few	TRBD2	CASSGSGGGTYEQYF	TGTGCCAGTAGTGGCAGTGGCGGGGGGACCTACGAGCAGTACTTC
TRBJ2-3	TRBV6-5	-	-	CASSYSGGAVSGTDTQYF	TGTGCCAGCAGTTACTCTGGGGGGGCCGTAAGTGGCACAGATACGCAGTATTTT
TRBJ1-2	TRBV6-1	few	-	CASSIQGKNGYTF	TGTGCCAGCAGTATACAGGGAAAGAATGGCTACACCTTC
TRBJ2-7	TRBV2	few	-	CASSDMGRTYEQYF	TGTGCCAGCAGTGATATGGGTAGAACCTACGAGCAGTACTTC
TRBJ1-5	TRBV20-1	-	-	CSARGTREGQPQHF	TGCAGTGCTAGGGGAACGCGGGAGGGTCAGCCCCAGCATTTT
TRBJ2-7	TRBV15	few	-	CATSRLFYEYDAYEQYF	TGTGCCACCAGCAGACTATTTTACGAGTATGACGCCTACGAGCAGTACTTC
TRBJ2-3	TRBV5-1	-	-	CASSLGAGLNPDTQYF	TGCGCCAGCAGCTTGGGTGCGGGACTGAATCCCGATACGCAGTATTTT
TRBJ1-1	TRBV7-9	-	TRBD1	CASSLGQGNPSTEAFF	TGTGCCAGCAGCTTGGGACAGGGAAACCCGAGCACTGAAGCTTTCTTT
TRBJ1-3	TRBV12-3/TRBV12-4	few	-	CASSPLGNSGNTIYF	TGTGCCAGCAGCCCCTTGGGAAACTCTGGAAACACCATATATTTT
TRBJ1-3	TRBV7-6	few	TRBD1	CASSPQSTGGTGNTIYF	TGTGCCAGCAGCCCCCAGTCAACAGGGGGGACTGGAAACACCATATATTTT
TRBJ1-1	TRBV5-1	few	TRBD1	CASSKDRVGTEAFF	TGCGCCAGCAGCAAGGACAGGGTGGGCACTGAAGCTTTCTTT
TRBJ1-5	TRBV20-1	-	TRBD1	CSANGQGGNQPQHF	TGCAGTGCTAATGGACAGGGGGGCAATCAGCCCCAGCATTTT
TRBJ2-3	TRBV20-1	-	TRBD1	CSAPETGSLSTDTQYF	TGCAGTGCCCCGGAGACAGGGAGCTTGAGCACAGATACGCAGTATTTT
TRBJ2-3	TRBV5-1	few	-	CASSLAGQGRDTQYF	TGCGCCAGCAGCTTGGCTGGCCAGGGGAGAGATACGCAGTATTTT
TRBJ2-7	TRBV4-3	few	-	CASSQDWGVEQYF	TGCGCCAGCAGCCAAGATTGGGGGGTGGAGCAGTACTTC
TRBJ2-2	TRBV5-1	few	-	CAIKPDMGGTGELFF	TGCGCCATCAAGCCCGACATGGGAGGCACCGGGGAGCTGTTTTTT
TRBJ2-3	TRBV4-1	-	TRBD1	CASSLRDRAADTQYF	TGCGCCAGCAGCCTCCGGGACAGGGCGGCAGATACGCAGTATTTT
TRBJ1-5	TRBV27	-	-	CASSSGFYQPQHF	TGTGCCAGCAGCTCGGGATTCTATCAGCCCCAGCATTTT
TRBJ2-5	TRBV29-1	few	TRBD2	CSVVLAGAETQYF	TGCAGCGTTGTACTAGCGGGAGCAGAGACCCAGTACTTC
TRBJ2-3	TRBV6-5	-	TRBD2	CASSYSGRGSSTDTQYF	TGTGCCAGCAGTTACAGCGGGAGGGGATCTAGCACAGATACGCAGTATTTT